The source of this T cell receptor (beta chain) is a study of CD8 T cells in ankylosing spondylitis. Study-wide findings and caveats: A CD8+ phenotype characterized the disease-linked clones, which were relatively rare in peripheral blood. Matched ankylosing spondylitis synovial fluid reportedly contained a significantly enriched population of disease-linked clones. Earlier literature documents some of the motif variants in reactive arthritis synovial fluid and blood.

TCR beta libraries were made by quantitative 5'-RACE with molecular barcodes. One entry per CDR3 protein, called by TCRdb with MiXCR from the 5' RACE reads. The table lists 150,000 or so distinct CDR3 sequences, around a third of them singletons. Only a few counts were recorded for this clonotype. Its antigen remains unknown. This CDR3 contains 14 residues. Trimming removed 3 bases at V and 4 bases at J, with 12 bases between. CDR1 and CDR2 (germline): SNHLY, FYNNEI. The V and J genes are TRBV2 and TRBJ1-1, with no clear D. This sequence originates from a male donor with ankylosing spondylitis. Sequencing input: synovial fluid, either unsorted or a sorted T cell fraction (not recorded which). In nucleotides, the CDR3 is TGTGCCAGCAGTGACGTAGGGAAGGGCACTGAAGCTTTCTTT. Encoded protein: CASSDVGKGTEAFF.